The rows below give T cell receptor beta chains drawn from one sample of a study of PD-L1 blockade in urothelial cancer. Repertoires were generated with immunoSEQ multiplex PCR, while TCRdb's copy carries only in-frame clones and drops some. The sample includes about 86,000 clones, approximately 81% of them seen just once. Material: PBMCs, obtained around atezolizumab (anti-PD-L1) treatment. The receptor source for this set is a man between 60 and 75 years old with urothelial cancer. CDR3s include the opening cysteine and the closing phenylalanine or tryptophan. A D gene is named only where the DNA matches it firmly. Clone size, where shown, is once, few, many, or a class for clones that have expanded.

V gene	clone size	J gene	D gene	CDR3 DNA	CDR3 protein
TRBV2	few	TRBJ1-2	TRBD1	TGTGCCAGTGCCGGGACAGCTATAGCTGGCTACACCTTC	CASAGTAIAGYTF
TRBV20-1	NA	TRBJ1-2	TRBD1	TGCAGCGCGGACAGGAACTATGGCTACACCTTC	CSADRNYGYTF
TRBV5-1	NA	TRBJ2-7	TRBD2	TGCGCCAGCAGCTTGGTGGGCGGGAGGGGGGACGAGCAGTACTTC	CASSLVGGRGDEQYF
TRBV2	NA	TRBJ1-5	NA	TGTGCCAGCAAGCAGGCCCGCCTCAATCAGCCCCAGCATTTT	CASKQARLNQPQHF
TRBV7-6	NA	TRBJ2-3	TRBD2	TGTGCCAGCAGCTCCCGGGAGGTAGTAGCGCAGTATTTT	CASSSREVVAQYF
TRBV6-6	NA	TRBJ2-1	NA	TGTGCCAGCAGTCAGGGACACGGCTCCTACAATGAGCAGTTCTTC	CASSQGHGSYNEQFF
TRBV18	few	TRBJ2-7	NA	TGTGCCAGCGCCGATGGGAGGTCCTCCTACGAGCAGTACTTC	CASADGRSSYEQYF
TRBV5-8	NA	TRBJ1-5	TRBD1	TGTGCCAGCAGCACCAGGACAGGCAGCAATCAGCCCCAGCATTTT	CASSTRTGSNQPQHF
TRBV7-2	once	TRBJ2-2	TRBD2	TGTGCCAGCAGCCGTCGACTAGCGGGGAACACCGGGGAGCTGTTTTTT	CASSRRLAGNTGELFF
TRBV6-5	NA	TRBJ1-4	NA	TGTGCCAGCAGTTATTGGACAGATGAAAAACTGTTTTTT	CASSYWTDEKLFF
TRBV7-3	NA	TRBJ1-1	NA	TGTGCCAGCAGCCCATTCCAGGGTGGGAATACTGAAGCTTTCTTT	CASSPFQGGNTEAFF
TRBV27	NA	TRBJ1-2	NA	TGTGCCAGCAGTTTAAAGGCCGGGGGAGGCGGCTACACCTTC	CASSLKAGGGGYTF
TRBV5-1	NA	TRBJ1-1	NA	TGCGCCAGCAGCTTGGAAGTGACAACTGAAGCTTTCTTT	CASSLEVTTEAFF
TRBV5-3	once	TRBJ2-5	NA	TGTGCCAGAAGCTTGGCTAGGGTTACTAGCAGCCAAGAGACCCAGTACTTC	CARSLARVTSSQETQYF
TRBV7-9	few	TRBJ1-2	TRBD1	TGTGCCAGCAGCCGTGGTGGCAGGGGGCGTGCTACTAGCTATGGCTACACCTTC	CASSRGGRGRATSYGYTF
TRBV11-1	NA	TRBJ2-3	NA	TGTGCCAGCAGCCCCTACACAGATACGCAGTATTTT	CASSPYTDTQYF
TRBV11-1	NA	TRBJ2-1	NA	TGTGCCAGCAGCCGCGAAATTGGCGTCGGCGGTGAGCAGTTCTTC	CASSREIGVGGEQFF
TRBV2	NA	TRBJ2-1	TRBD2	TGTGCCAGCAGACTAGCGGGGATCGGCGGTGAGCAGTTCTTC	CASRLAGIGGEQFF
TRBV4-2	NA	TRBJ2-7	NA	TGTGCCAGCAGCGGGCGGGACAGTGGACAGTACTTC	CASSGRDSGQYF
TRBV29-1	NA	TRBJ2-3	NA	TGCAGCCTAAAGGAGGGGCGTAAGACAGATACGCAGTATTTT	CSLKEGRKTDTQYF
TRBV30	NA	TRBJ2-7	NA	TGTGCCTGGAAATGGAGCGGCCATGCGCACGAGCAGTACTTC	CAWKWSGHAHEQYF
TRBV6-6	NA	TRBJ2-1	NA	TGTGCCAGCAGTACCCCCCGTGGCGGGAAAACGGATGAGCAGTTCTTC	CASSTPRGGKTDEQFF
TRBV5-6	NA	TRBJ2-2	TRBD1	TGTGCCAGCAGACCGACAGGGGCCGGGGAGCTGTTTTTT	CASRPTGAGELFF
TRBV11-3	NA	TRBJ1-4	TRBD1	TGTGCCAGCAGCTCCAGGGACAGGGATGAAAAACTGTTTTTT	CASSSRDRDEKLFF
TRBV5-1	few	TRBJ2-1	TRBD2	TGCGCCAGCAGCCGGACTAGCGGGTACTACAATGAGCAGTTCTTC	CASSRTSGYYNEQFF
TRBV29-1	NA	TRBJ1-2	NA	TGCAGCGTTGACGAGAGGCCCTATGGCTACACCTTC	CSVDERPYGYTF
TRBV19	NA	TRBJ2-7	NA	TGTGCCAGTAGTATTGGAGCCGAGCAGTACTTC	CASSIGAEQYF
TRBV5-1	NA	TRBJ2-1	TRBD2	TGCGCCAGCGGAACCGGGACTAGCGGTTACAATGAGCAGTTCTTC	CASGTGTSGYNEQFF
TRBV7-8	NA	TRBJ1-2	TRBD1	TGTGCCAGCAGCTTTCCGGGACAGGGGGCTCTTGGCTACACCTTC	CASSFPGQGALGYTF
TRBV9	NA	TRBJ2-7	TRBD2	TGTGCCAGCAGCGTAGACGGGACTAGCGGTTACGAGCAGTACTTC	CASSVDGTSGYEQYF
TRBV9	NA	TRBJ1-1	TRBD1	TGTGCCAGCAGCGTAAACAGGGGGCGGGCTTTCTTT	CASSVNRGRAFF